This entry describes one T cell receptor beta chain. CDR1 and CDR2 from the germline V gene are LGHDT and YNNKEL (reference sequence). The length of the CDR3 is 17 residues. V dropped 4 bases and J dropped 2; count of bases not matched to a gene: 6. The entry originates in a study of blood T cell repertoires in COVID-19. Overall study context: Spain, Italy and the United States supplied samples that represented acute and convalescent COVID-19. T cells, B-cell-depleted T cells, or PBMCs provided the cDNA or gDNA that served as material.

Sequenced by immunoSEQ multiplex PCR; TCRdb stores in-frame clones only, minus some. The data hold around 260,000 clones, with around four fifths observed a single time. Source material: PBMCs or T cells enriched from blood (not recorded which). V and J are TRBV3-1 (or the pseudogene TRBV3-2) and TRBJ2-2; 11 bases are a match to TRBD1. The sequence was collected from a man aged 25-45 years with acute COVID-19. The CDR3 region is CASSRTGGLGNTGELFF. The CDR3 DNA reads as TGTGCCAGCAGCCGGACAGGGGGCTTAGGAAACACCGGGGAGCTGTTTTTT.